The rows below give T cell receptor beta chains drawn from one sample of a study of Ad26.COV2.S vaccination and SARS-CoV-2 variants. The method was immunoSEQ multiplex PCR; TCRdb's version includes in-frame clones alone and lacks a portion of them. The data hold around 400,000 clones, with about 88% observed a single time. The sample was peripheral blood, taken in a trial of Ad26.COV2.S vaccine versus placebo. The receptors were gathered from a person aged 18-60 years who received the Ad26.COV2.S COVID-19 vaccine or a placebo. Each CDR3 is given with its conserved first and last residue. The D gene is left open where the match is weak. For some rows the clone size is stated as once, few or many, or as a class when expanded; others skip it.

- | TRBD1 | TRBJ1-5 | TRBV12-5 | TGTGCTAGTGGTACCGGACAGGGGGCTCAGCCCCAGCATTTT | CASGTGQGAQPQHF
- | TRBD1 | TRBJ2-7 | TRBV5-1 | TGCGCCAGCAGCCCGGGACAGGGGCTGGGGGAGCAGTACTTC | CASSPGQGLGEQYF
once | TRBD2 | TRBJ2-2 | TRBV24-1 | TGTGCCACCAGCCGTACTAGCGGTTCGGGCACCGGGGAGCTGTTTTTT | CATSRTSGSGTGELFF
- | - | TRBJ2-5 | TRBV28 | TGTGCCAGCAGTCGTAAGAATACCCAGTACTTC | CASSRKNTQYF
- | - | TRBJ2-6 | TRBV12-2 | TGTGCAAGTCGCTTAGATGGGGTGGCTGGGGCCAACGTCCTGACTTTC | CASRLDGVAGANVLTF
- | TRBD1 | TRBJ2-7 | TRBV30 | TGTGCCTGGACCGGGGGACAGGGTTACGAGCAGTACTTC | CAWTGGQGYEQYF
- | - | TRBJ2-3 | TRBV19 | TGTGCCAGTAGTATTTGGGGCGGGATGAGTGGCGATACGCAGTATTTT | CASSIWGGMSGDTQYF
- | TRBD2 | TRBJ2-7 | TRBV28 | TGTGCCAGCAGCACAACTAGCGGGAGGGCCTTTCCCTACGAGCAGTACTTC | CASSTTSGRAFPYEQYF
- | - | TRBJ2-1 | TRBV5-5 | TGTGCCAGCAGCTTGTTCCCTAGGACGGATGAGCAGTTCTTC | CASSLFPRTDEQFF
- | TRBD2 | TRBJ2-1 | TRBV3-1/TRBV3-2 | TGTGCCAGCAGCCAGGCGATACTAGCGGGAGTCATGAATGAGCAGTTCTTC | CASSQAILAGVMNEQFF
- | - | TRBJ2-7 | TRBV3-1/TRBV3-2 | TGTGCCAGCAGTTCAAGCAATTATCCCCCGGACAGTCCCTACGAGCAGTACTTC | CASSSSNYPPDSPYEQYF
- | - | TRBJ2-2 | TRBV4-2 | TGTGCCAGCAGCCCACGGACAAGGTCGAACACCGGGGAGCTGTTTTTT | CASSPRTRSNTGELFF
- | TRBD1 | TRBJ2-7 | TRBV2 | TGTGCCAGCAGTGATAGGGGGCCCTCCTACGAGCAGTACTTC | CASSDRGPSYEQYF
- | - | TRBJ2-1 | TRBV3-1/TRBV3-2 | TGTGCCAGCAGCCAAGATACTAGTTCGGTTGAGCAGTTCTTC | CASSQDTSSVEQFF
- | - | TRBJ2-7 | TRBV4-1 | TGCGCCAGCAGCCAAGTCCCGGTACGATCCGGGGCCCCTAGCCAATACGAGCAGTACTTC | CASSQVPVRSGAPSQYEQYF
- | - | TRBJ2-7 | TRBV6-2/TRBV6-3 | TGTGCCAGCAGTGATTCCCCGGCGGACCACGAGCAGTACTTC | CASSDSPADHEQYF
- | - | TRBJ2-2 | TRBV28 | TGTGCCAGCGGGAGGAGTTACACCGGGGAGCTGTTTTTT | CASGRSYTGELFF
- | TRBD2 | TRBJ2-7 | TRBV27 | TGTGCCAGCAGCCTCCAGAGCGGGGTCCCCTCCTACGAGCAGTACTTC | CASSLQSGVPSYEQYF
- | - | TRBJ2-5 | TRBV12-3/TRBV12-4 | TGTGCCAGCAGTGACCGTTGGGAGACCCAGTACTTC | CASSDRWETQYF
- | - | TRBJ1-1 | TRBV20-1 | TGCAGTGCTAGTAGTTCGGGGAACACTGAAGCTTTCTTT | CSASSSGNTEAFF
- | - | TRBJ1-6 | TRBV15 | TGTGCCACCAGCAGAACCCTGAGGGATTCACCCCTCCACTTT | CATSRTLRDSPLHF
- | TRBD2 | TRBJ2-1 | TRBV30 | TGTGCCTGGAGTTGGGGGAGGGGCTACAATGAGCAGTTCTTC | CAWSWGRGYNEQFF
- | TRBD2 | TRBJ2-7 | TRBV23-1 | TGCGCCAGCAGCCGGAGGACTAGCGGGCGTAACTACGAGCAGTACTTC | CASSRRTSGRNYEQYF
- | - | TRBJ2-4 | TRBV4-1 | TGCGCCAGCAGCCCCGGGACCACCACGAACATTCAGTACTTC | CASSPGTTTNIQYF
- | - | TRBJ2-2 | TRBV6-5 | TGTGCCAGCAGTATCAAGAACACCGGGGAGCTGTTTTTT | CASSIKNTGELFF
- | - | TRBJ1-4 | TRBV21-1 | TGTGCCAGCAGCAAAGAGGAACAGGGGGCTTCTAATGAAAAACTGTTTTTT | CASSKEEQGASNEKLFF
- | TRBD2 | TRBJ2-7 | TRBV7-3 | TGTGCCAGCAGCACGACTAGCGGGACAATCTACGAGCAGTACTTC | CASSTTSGTIYEQYF
- | TRBD2 | TRBJ2-7 | TRBV25-1 | TGTGCCAGCCGGACTAGCGGTGGCTACGAGCAGTACTTC | CASRTSGGYEQYF
- | TRBD1 | TRBJ2-2 | TRBV4-2 | TGTGCCAGCAGCCAAGATGCGGGCAGGGGGTGGACCGGGGAGCTGTTTTTT | CASSQDAGRGWTGELFF
- | TRBD2 | TRBJ2-7 | TRBV4-2 | TGTGCCAGCAGCCAAGATGCTAGCGGGCACTACGAGCAGTACTTC | CASSQDASGHYEQYF
- | - | TRBJ2-1 | TRBV29-1 | TGCAGCGTTGGGTTGGGCAATGAGCAGTTCTTC | CSVGLGNEQFF
- | TRBD2 | TRBJ2-5 | TRBV15 | TGTGCCACCAGCCGTAGCGGGAGTCGACAAGAGACCCAGTACTTC | CATSRSGSRQETQYF
- | - | TRBJ2-3 | TRBV6-5 | TGTGCCAGCAGTTACGGGCTAGTAGCAGATACGCAGTATTTT | CASSYGLVADTQYF
- | - | TRBJ2-7 | TRBV7-6 | TGTGCCAGCAGCTTAGCGGGACGCGATACAAGCTACGAGCAGTACTTC | CASSLAGRDTSYEQYF
- | TRBD2 | TRBJ2-1 | TRBV6-5 | TGTGCCAGCAGTTACGATGGACTAGCGGGAGCTGAGCAGTTCTTC | CASSYDGLAGAEQFF
- | - | TRBJ2-2 | TRBV19 | TGTGCCAGTAGCCTGGGGGGCAGGGGATTCGCGAACACCGGGGAGCTGTTTTTT | CASSLGGRGFANTGELFF
- | - | TRBJ2-2 | TRBV3-1/TRBV3-2 | TGTGCCAGCAGCCAAGATATTACCGGGGAGCTGTTTTTT | CASSQDITGELFF
- | TRBD2 | TRBJ2-1 | TRBV7-2 | TGTGCCAGCAGCTTAGGGCTAGCGGGAGTACTCTCCTACAATGAGCAGTTCTTC | CASSLGLAGVLSYNEQFF
- | - | TRBJ1-2 | TRBV24-1 | TGTGCCACCAGTGCCCCGGGGGGGTACTATGGCTACACCTTC | CATSAPGGYYGYTF
- | - | TRBJ2-7 | TRBV29-1 | TGCAGCGCCTTAGACACCCGGTTGTCCTACGAGCAGTACTTC | CSALDTRLSYEQYF
- | TRBD2 | TRBJ2-1 | TRBV7-3 | TGTGCCAGCAGCGAAATGGGTGGGGAATCTAGCGGGAGGGCTGTGGATGAGCAGTTCTTC | CASSEMGGESSGRAVDEQFF
- | - | TRBJ2-7 | TRBV27 | TGTGCCAGCAGTTTAAGGCCCCGGCCTTCTTTCATTTACGAGCAGTACTTC | CASSLRPRPSFIYEQYF
once | - | TRBJ2-2 | TRBV6-5 | TGTGCCAGCAGGGAGGGCCTTTACACCGGGGAGCTGTTTTTT | CASREGLYTGELFF
few | - | TRBJ1-1 | TRBV5-1 | TGCGCCAGCAGCCTACGACGGGGCACTGAAGCTTTCTTT | CASSLRRGTEAFF
- | TRBD1 | TRBJ1-2 | TRBV6-5 | TGTGCCAGCAGGGGGACAGGGGGGTATGGCTACACCTTC | CASRGTGGYGYTF
- | - | TRBJ1-1 | TRBV12-3/TRBV12-4 | TGTGCCAGCAGCCTAGGGTGGGGGATTGAAGCTTTCTTT | CASSLGWGIEAFF
- | TRBD2 | TRBJ2-2 | TRBV9 | TGTGCCAGCAGCGGATCGATTAGCGGGAGGGCCGCCACCGGGGAGCTGTTTTTT | CASSGSISGRAATGELFF
- | TRBD2 | TRBJ2-4 | TRBV7-8 | TGTGCCAGCAGCCCTCCCCCCCGGGCTAGCGGGAGGGCCCAGGGAACCAAAAACATTCAGTACTTC | CASSPPPRASGRAQGTKNIQYF